These 18 T cell receptor beta chains originate from one sample sequenced in a study of shared clonotypes between healthy human individuals. Assay: immunoSEQ multiplex PCR; the TCRdb copy retains only in-frame clones and omits some. The table has roughly 500,000 clones, 90% to 96% seen once. Sequenced: naive CD4+ T cells sorted from blood. Documented subset: CD45RA+ positively selected. These receptor sequences come from a woman aged 25 to 39 in good health.

The chain employs TRBV29-1 and TRBJ2-2; maybe TRBD2 (6 bases). V lost 7 bases to trimming and J lost 4 bases, with 13 bases between them. The CDR3 length is 13 residues. Germline CDR1 is SQVTM and CDR2 is ANQGSEA. CDR3 amino acids: CSGVGLTTGELFF. The CDR3 DNA is TGCAGCGGCGTCGGACTAACCACCGGGGAGCTGTTTTTT.

The chain combines TRBV13 with TRBJ2-5; a possible D gene is TRBD2 (5 bases). Between the trimmed V and J ends, which lost 4 bases and 2 bases, there was a span of 14 bases. Germline V gives CDR1 PRHDT, CDR2 FYEKMQ (reference sequence). This CDR3 has 15 residues. CDR3 sequence reads: CASSWGEGSQETQYF. CDR3 DNA: TGTGCCAGCAGCTGGGGAGAGGGTAGTCAAGAGACCCAGTACTTC.

Regarding this clone: The germline gene is not matched at one end of the junction; a read error may be the cause. The chain couples TRBV7-2 to TRBJ2-2, with TRBD2 as a possible D gene (5 bases). Germline V gives CDR1 SGHTA, CDR2 FQGNSA. The CDR3 runs to 14 residues. CDR3: CASSLAANTGELFF. Written as DNA, the CDR3 is TGTGCCAGCAGCCTAGCTGCGAACACCGGGGAGCTGTTTTTT.

The J gene is TRBJ1-2, the V gene TRBV19; possible D gene TRBD1, 5 bases. Germline CDR1 is LNHDA and CDR2 is SQIVND (reference sequence). The CDR3 is made up of 14 amino acids. V was pared by 4 bases and J by 4 bases, with 13 bases between. CDR3 DNA: TGTGCCAGTAGTACTGGCCAGGGCCCCTATGGCTACACCTTC. Translated: CASSTGQGPYGYTF.

V and J are TRBV5-1 and TRBJ2-1, with D perhaps assigned TRBD1 or TRBD2 (5 bases each). Germline V gene lookup returns CDR1 SGHRS and CDR2 YFSETQ. The CDR3 consists of 16 residues. Trimming took off 4 bases at V and 0 bases at J, with 14 bases between the two ends. For the CDR3, the DNA is TGCGCCAGCAGCGGGACGATAATCAGCTCCTACAATGAGCAGTTCTTC. Amino acid sequence: CASSGTIISSYNEQFF.

The chain couples TRBV9 to TRBJ2-2; D not certain. The germline V and J ends were trimmed by 1 base and 4 bases, with 11 bases remaining between them. The germline CDR1 and CDR2 sequences are SGDLS and YYNGEE. The CDR3 is made up of 15 amino acids. The CDR3 DNA reads TGTGCCAGCAGCGTACGGGCCGAAGCCACCGGGGAGCTGTTTTTT. The encoded protein is CASSVRAEATGELFF.

This clone was observed once. The chain links TRBV28 to TRBJ2-5; 7 bases align to TRBD2. V trimming: 2 bases; J trimming: 11 bases; junction bases outside the gene matches: 20. Per germline, CDR1 MDHEN and CDR2 SYDVKM. The CDR3 sequence is 17 residues long. In DNA, the CDR3 is TGTGCCAGCAGTTTAAGGCGGGAGTCAACCCGATCCGCTGAGCAGTACTTC. Protein product: CASSLRRESTRSAEQYF.

V is TRBV7-2 and J is TRBJ1-1; perhaps TRBD1 as D (6 bases). This CDR3 contains 14 residues. Deletions cut 2 bases from V and 4 bases from J, with 11 bases between. Germline V gives CDR1 SGHTA, CDR2 FQGNSA. The CDR3 loop is CASSLTGASTEAFF. Here the CDR3 DNA reads TGTGCCAGCAGCTTAACGGGGGCCTCCACTGAAGCTTTCTTT.

The gene calls are TRBV29-1 and TRBJ2-3; no clear D. Trimming stripped 4 bases from V and 0 bases from J, with 2 bases between. The germline V gene encodes CDR1 SQVTM and CDR2 ANQGSEA. This CDR3 comprises 11 residues. The CDR3, as DNA: TGCAGCGTTGCCAGCACAGATACGCAGTATTTT. Protein sequence: CSVASTDTQYF.

The J gene is TRBJ2-1, the V gene TRBV28, with TRBD1 matching 7 bases. This CDR3 contains 17 residues. J gave up 0 bases and V 6 bases, and 11 bases lay outside the gene matches. CDR1 MDHEN and CDR2 SYDVKM come from the germline V gene. The CDR3 region is CASRSTGKGSSYNEQFF. As DNA, the CDR3 is TGTGCCAGCAGGTCGACAGGGAAAGGGTCCTCCTACAATGAGCAGTTCTTC.

As DNA, the CDR3 is TGTGCCAGCAGCCTATCCCAGGGGGTTGAGCAGTTCTTC. Amino acids: CASSLSQGVEQFF. The V call is TRBV7-2, the J call TRBJ2-1, with 7 bases lining up with TRBD1. V shed 5 bases, J shed 9 bases, and the junction held 7 bases outside the gene matches. This CDR3 spans 13 amino acids. Per germline, CDR1 SGHTA and CDR2 FQGNSA.

V gene TRBV6-6 combines with J gene TRBJ2-7; a weak D match, TRBD1 (6 bases). Trimming shortened V by 5 bases and J by 5 bases, and 19 bases separated the two germline ends. Germline CDR1 MNHNY, CDR2 SVGAGI (reference sequence). This CDR3 spans 15 amino acids. CDR3 nucleotide sequence: TGTGCCAGCAGTCCCCGGAACAGGGCCGATGACGAGCAGTACTTC. Translation: CASSPRNRADDEQYF.

The rearrangement joins TRBV5-3 to TRBJ1-5; TRBD1 agrees at 8 bases. TRBV5-3 is an ORF, with its function uncertain. V was clipped by 1 base and J by 2 bases; unmatched bases: 5. The CDR3 has 16 residues. This chain's CDR3 is CARSLKTGEGNQPQHF. CDR3 bases: TGTGCCAGAAGCTTGAAGACAGGGGAGGGCAATCAGCCCCAGCATTTT.

The chain has TRBV11-2 and TRBJ2-3; D may correspond to TRBD1 or TRBD2 (7 bases each). This CDR3 has 13 residues. Germline assignment: CDR1 SGHAT and CDR2 FQNNGV. V lost 7 bases to trimming and J lost 4 bases, with 12 bases between them. In DNA, the CDR3 is TGTGCCAGCAAGGGAGGGGGCGCAGATACGCAGTATTTT. Protein sequence: CASKGGGADTQYF.

The J gene is TRBJ2-7, the V gene TRBV5-1, with 9 bases identical to TRBD2. CDR1 SGHRS and CDR2 YFSETQ come from the germline V gene. After removal of 4 bases from V and 2 bases from J, the junction contained 4 bases not matched to a gene. The CDR3 is 14 amino acids. CDR3 residues: CASSAGTSTYEQYF. CDR3 nucleotides: TGCGCCAGCAGCGCCGGGACTAGCACCTACGAGCAGTACTTC.

The CDR3 DNA sequence: TGTGCCAGCAGTGAAGCGCGGGGGGCTAGAGAGACCCAGTACTTC. It translates to CASSEARGARETQYF. The genes are TRBV2 and TRBJ2-5, with TRBD2 matching 8 bases. This CDR3 is built from 15 residues. The germline CDR1 and CDR2 sequences are SNHLY and FYNNEI. V lost 0 bases and J lost 4; bases outside the gene matches: 4.

The rearrangement uses TRBV25-1 and TRBJ2-7; a possible D gene is TRBD1 (5 bases). Germline lookup yields CDR1 MGHDK and CDR2 SYGVNS. V lost 1 base and J 2 bases, leaving 9 bases between the germline ends. This CDR3 has 14 amino acids. As DNA, the CDR3 is TGTGCCAGCAGTGAATCCGACAGAGCCTACGAGCAGTACTTC. It specifies CASSESDRAYEQYF.

V usage is TRBV7-7 and J usage is TRBJ2-2, with a tentative D call TRBD2 (6 bases). The germline V and J ends were trimmed by 2 bases and 5 bases, with 12 bases remaining between them. CDR1 and CDR2 from the germline V gene are SSHAT and FNYEAQ (reference sequence). This CDR3 comprises 15 residues. In DNA form, the CDR3 reads TGTGCCAGCAGCTTAACTAGGGGAGGTACCGGGGAGCTGTTTTTT. Translation: CASSLTRGGTGELFF. Full variable domain (missing parts from reference TRBV7-7 and TRBJ2-2): GAGVSQSPRYKVTKRGQDVTLRCDPISSHATLYWYQQALGQGPEFLTYFNYEAQPDKSGLPSDRFSAERPEGSISTLTIQRTEQRDSAMYRCASSLTRGGTGELFFGEGSRLTVL.